Below are 17 T cell receptor beta chains sequenced from a single sample in a study of blood T cell repertoires in COVID-19. Sequenced by immunoSEQ multiplex PCR; TCRdb stores in-frame clones only, minus some. Altogether roughly 150,000 clones are present, about 85% being singletons, with the ten largest covering roughly 8%. The sequencing input was peripheral blood. Receptors were obtained from a woman aged 60-75 years with COVID-19, enrolled during active disease.

The chain is built from TRBV7-6 and TRBJ2-1; maybe TRBD2 (5 bases). Germline V gene sequence: CDR1 SGHVS, CDR2 FNYEAQ. Trimming left V 5 bases short and J 12 bases short, with 14 bases between. This CDR3 is 12 amino acids long. CDR3 protein: CASSPPLGRQFF. In DNA form, the CDR3 reads TGTGCCAGCAGCCCTCCCTTAGGGAGGCAGTTCTTC. Full variable domain (missing parts from reference TRBV7-6 and TRBJ2-1): GAGVSQSPRYKVTKRGQDVALRCDPISGHVSLYWYRQALGQGPEFLTYFNYEAQQDKSGLPNDRFSAERPEGSISTLTIQRTEQRDSAMYRCASSPPLGRQFFGPGTRLTVL.

The chain carries TRBV21-1 and TRBJ1-3; the table's D gene call, TRBD1, was not cross checked with the DNA. TRBV21-1 is classified as a pseudogene. The length of the CDR3 is 15 residues. In nucleotides, the CDR3 is TGTGCCAGCAGCTCCCGGGACAGGTCTGGAAACACCATATATTTT. Protein: CASSSRDRSGNTIYF.

About this clone itself: At the DNA level, this CDR3 is encoded by other sequences in the same sample as well. The rearrangement joins TRBV3-1 (or the pseudogene TRBV3-2) to TRBJ1-1; D ambiguous. The CDR3 totals 15 residues. Germline V CDR1 and CDR2: LGHDT, YNNKEL (reference sequence). V lost 1 base and J 5 bases, leaving 14 bases between the germline ends. The CDR3 protein is CASSQVAGSGTEAFF. As DNA, the CDR3 is TGTGCCAGCAGCCAAGTGGCGGGCTCGGGGACTGAAGCTTTCTTT.

The chain carries TRBV19 and TRBJ1-2, with TRBD1 as a possible D gene (5 bases). Trimming left V 4 bases short and J 7 bases short, with 16 bases between. The CDR3 length is 14 residues. Germline CDR1 LNHDA, CDR2 SQIVND (reference sequence). The DNA of the CDR3 is TGTGCCAGTAGTACAGGGCCCGGCGGCGCTGGCTACACCTTC. The encoded protein is CASSTGPGGAGYTF.

The chain couples TRBV6-5 to TRBJ1-2; 10 positions agree with TRBD1. CDR3 length equals 14 residues. Germline V gene sequence: CDR1 MNHEY, CDR2 SVGAGI. With 6 bases clipped from V and 3 bases from J, the junction kept 4 bases outside the gene matches. The CDR3 DNA reads as TGTGCCAGCAGACCAGGACAGGGGGACTATGGCTACACCTTC. Amino acids: CASRPGQGDYGYTF.

The chain recombines TRBV7-8 with TRBJ2-7, with D possibly being TRBD1 (5 bases). Germline CDR1 SGHVS, CDR2 FQNEAQ. Trimming left V 2 bases short and J 1 base short, with 6 bases between. The CDR3 spans 13 residues. CDR3 coding DNA: TGTGCCAGCAGCTTAAGGGGATCCTACGAGCAGTACTTC. As protein: CASSLRGSYEQYF.

The chain recombines TRBV27 with TRBJ1-3; D not certain. Trimming removed 6 bases from V and 1 base from J, with 10 bases in between. Germline CDR1 and CDR2: MNHEY and SMNVEV (reference sequence). The CDR3 extends over 14 amino acids. As DNA, the CDR3 is TGTGCCAGCAGGCCCGGAGGGTCTGGAAACACCATATATTTT. This encodes CASRPGGSGNTIYF.

V gene TRBV10-3 combines with J gene TRBJ1-3; 7 bases fit TRBD1. This CDR3 has 14 amino acids. Trimming took 6 bases from V and 3 from J; bases not matched to a gene: 5. Per the germline V gene, CDR1 is ENHRY and CDR2 is SYGVKD. The CDR3 is CAIRDRSVGNTIYF. CDR3 nucleotides: TGTGCCATCAGGGACAGGTCCGTTGGAAACACCATATATTTT.

The rearrangement joins TRBV10-3 to TRBJ1-6, with a tentative D call TRBD1 (5 bases). The V gene's germline CDR1 is ENHRY and CDR2 SYGVKD. The CDR3 spans 14 residues. V was clipped by 6 bases and J by 8 bases, with 14 bases between them. The chain's CDR3 is CAIRPGTLDSPLHF. Here the CDR3 DNA reads TGTGCCATCAGGCCCGGGACTTTGGATTCACCCCTCCACTTT.

This chain uses TRBV11-2 with TRBJ1-2; D not resolved. This CDR3 spans 13 amino acids. The germline gives CDR1 SGHAT, CDR2 FQNNGV. V lost 0 bases and J lost 10, with 12 bases in between. The CDR3 here is CASSLETRSDYTF. CDR3 DNA sequence: TGTGCCAGCAGCTTAGAAACGCGTTCCGACTACACCTTC. The complete variable domain, with remaining parts taken from reference TRBV11-2 and TRBJ1-2, reads EAGVAQSPRYKIIEKRQSVAFWCNPISGHATLYWYQQILGQGPKLLIQFQNNGVVDDSQLPKDRFSAERLKGVDSTLKIQPAKLEDSAVYLCASSLETRSDYTFGSGTRLTVV.

This chain connects TRBV5-1 to TRBJ2-7; TRBD1 agrees at 7 bases. CDR3 length: 13 residues. Germline V gives CDR1 SGHRS, CDR2 YFSETQ. V lost 4 bases to trimming and J lost 6 bases; unmatched junction nucleotides: 7. For the CDR3, the DNA is TGCGCCAGCAGCCGGGACAAGGGGGCCGAGCAGTACTTC. It codes for CASSRDKGAEQYF.

This sequence joins TRBV29-1 and TRBJ2-1, with 8 bases fitting TRBD2. Germline CDR1 SQVTM, CDR2 ANQGSEA. CDR3 length: 12 residues. V shed 6 bases and J 15 bases; nucleotides not matched to a gene: 13. The chain's CDR3 is CSVPREGTIPFF. The CDR3 nucleotides read TGCAGCGTGCCCCGGGAGGGGACAATTCCGTTCTTC.

This clone was counted between two and nine times. The chain recombines TRBV6-2 or TRBV6-3 with TRBJ1-5; tentatively, D is TRBD1 (5 bases). V lost 6 bases and J 0 bases, leaving 9 bases between the germline ends. The CDR3 extends over 14 amino acids. The germline CDR1 and CDR2 sequences are MNHEY and SVGEGT. CDR3 in DNA: TGTGCCAGCAGCTTCAGGGATAGCAATCAGCCCCAGCATTTT. Protein: CASSFRDSNQPQHF.

This chain joins TRBV25-1 and TRBJ1-2; D is uncertain. The V gene's germline CDR1 is MGHDK and CDR2 SYGVNS. V gave up 6 bases and J gave up 5 bases, with 13 bases separating them. The CDR3 extends over 13 amino acids. The CDR3 reads CASRSPAAYGYTF. Here the CDR3 DNA reads TGTGCCAGCAGATCTCCCGCAGCGTATGGCTACACCTTC.

The CDR3 DNA follows: TGTGCCACCAGTGGAAAAATGGGAGGCACAGATACGCAGTATTTT. Translating gives CATSGKMGGTDTQYF. This chain joins TRBV24-1 and TRBJ2-3; possibly TRBD2 for D (5 bases). Germline CDR1 is KGHDR and CDR2 is SFDVKD. The germline V and J ends were trimmed by 5 bases and 1 base, with 12 bases remaining between them. The CDR3 is 15 residues long.

This clone showed up just once. This chain joins TRBV3-1 (or the pseudogene TRBV3-2) and TRBJ2-4, with TRBD2 identical over 10 bases. This CDR3 spans 14 amino acids. Germline values: CDR1 LGHDT, CDR2 YNNKEL (reference sequence). V gave up 7 bases and J gave up 3 bases; unmatched junction bases: 3. The CDR3 here is CASKREGGKNIQYF. In DNA form, the CDR3 reads TGTGCCAGCAAGCGGGAGGGCGGCAAAAACATTCAGTACTTC.

J is TRBJ2-1 and V is TRBV4-2, with TRBD2 identical over 7 bases. The junction had 4 bases not matched to a gene; V was cut back by 3 bases and J by 2 bases. Germline lookup yields CDR1 LGHNA and CDR2 YNFKEQ. The CDR3 sequence is 15 residues long. The CDR3 sequence: CASSQTSRAYNEQFF. Written as DNA, the CDR3 is TGTGCCAGCAGCCAGACTAGCAGAGCCTACAATGAGCAGTTCTTC.